This T cell receptor (beta chain) was captured in a study of control samples from healthy donors and cancer patients. TCRdb keeps only in-frame clones here, not all; method: immunoSEQ multiplex PCR. This listing includes about 210,000 clones. The CDR3 sequence is 14 residues long. The germline CDR1 and CDR2 sequences are LGHDT and YNNKEL (reference sequence). V shed 4 bases, J shed 4 bases, and the junction held 1 base outside the gene matches. The origin of this receptor is a woman under 40 in good health. This rearrangement joins TRBV3-1 (or the pseudogene TRBV3-2) to TRBJ2-5; 12 nucleotides align to TRBD1. Sequenced: blood. The CDR3 protein is CASSRDRGRETQYF. CDR3 nucleotides: TGTGCCAGCAGCCGGGACAGGGGGCGAGAGACCCAGTACTTC.